Listed here are 14 T cell receptor beta chains from one sample, sequenced in a study of T-cell reconstitution after alpha-beta-depleted transplantation in children. Unique molecular identifiers featured in how the TCRbeta library was prepared. From the PCR reads, TCRdb called clonotypes with MiXCR, one entry per CDR3 protein. The data contain some 830,000 distinct CDR3 sequences, less than 20% of them seen just once; the ten biggest clones take up approximately 5%. This specimen consisted of PBMCs, mostly from graft donor cells, obtained 360 days after TCRalphabeta/CD19-depleted stem cell transplant. These receptors all come from a male patient between 5 and 17 years old who had a stem cell transplant for acute lymphoblastic leukemia, so the T cells may come from the graft donor.

This clonotype was seen ten or more times. This sequence joins TRBV29-1 and TRBJ2-7; possible D gene TRBD1, 6 bases. Germline loops: CDR1 SQVTM, CDR2 ANQGSEA. CDR3 size: 12 residues. The V gene lost 4 bases and the J gene lost 3 bases, with 10 bases spanning the gap. CDR3 residues: CSVARGSYEQYF. For the CDR3, the DNA is TGCAGCGTTGCCAGGGGTAGCTACGAGCAGTACTTC.

Ten or more counts support this clonotype. The V gene is TRBV7-2, the J gene TRBJ2-7, with D perhaps matching TRBD2 (6 bases). Trimming took off 3 bases at V and 3 bases at J, with 12 bases between the two ends. CDR1 and CDR2 (germline): SGHTA, FQGNSA. The CDR3 covers 14 residues. As DNA, the CDR3 is TGTGCCAGCAGCTTGACTAGAGATGTCTACGAGCAGTACTTC. This encodes CASSLTRDVYEQYF. The whole variable domain, filled in from reference TRBV7-2 and TRBJ2-7, reads GAGVSQSPSNKVTEKGKDVELRCDPISGHTALYWYRQSLGQGLEFLIYFQGNSAPDKSGLPSDRFSAERTGGSVSTLTIQRTQQEDSAVYLCASSLTRDVYEQYFGPGTRLTVT.

This clonotype was counted between two and nine times. J is TRBJ2-1 and V is TRBV7-2; D uncertain. Germline V lookup: CDR1 SGHTA, CDR2 FQGNSA. The CDR3 runs 15 residues. The V end lost 2 bases, the J end lost 9 bases, and 17 bases lay between the germline ends. CDR3 nucleotide sequence: TGTGCCAGCAGCTTACAGCCAAACTGGGATGGTGAGCAGTTCTTC. Residues: CASSLQPNWDGEQFF.

V is TRBV5-1 and J is TRBJ2-1, with 12 bases that match TRBD2. CDR3 size: 19 residues. Germline V gene lookup returns CDR1 SGHRS and CDR2 YFSETQ. Trimming cost V 2 bases and J 4 bases; bases outside gene matches: 13. The CDR3 spells CASSLRGLAGYSGYNEQFF. The CDR3 nucleotides read TGCGCCAGCAGCTTACGAGGACTAGCGGGATACTCCGGGTACAATGAGCAGTTCTTC.

This clonotype was seen more than once but under ten times. The CDR3 sequence: CASSAGVANVLTF. The CDR3 coding sequence is TGTGCCAGCAGCGCAGGGGTGGCCAACGTCCTGACTTTC. The V call is TRBV7-2, the J call TRBJ2-6; a weak D match, TRBD1 (6 bases). Germline V gene lookup returns CDR1 SGHTA and CDR2 FQGNSA. The CDR3 length is 13 residues. V gave up 5 bases and J gave up 6 bases, with 8 bases separating them.

The rearrangement links TRBV7-3 to TRBJ2-3; 7 bases are shared with TRBD2. Germline V gene data show CDR1 as SGHTA and CDR2 as FQGTGA. The CDR3 length is 16 residues. Losses at the gene ends were 1 base for V and 2 bases for J; bases not matched to a gene: 6. In DNA, the CDR3 is TGTGCCAGCAGCTTAATGAGCGGGGTCTCCACAGATACGCAGTATTTT. Protein product: CASSLMSGVSTDTQYF.

The table lists this clonotype with a few counts. The chain carries TRBV12-3 or TRBV12-4 and TRBJ2-3, with D hard to call. The CDR3 spans 13 residues. V lost 5 bases and J lost 4, with 10 bases in between. The CDR3 loop is CASSPISADTQYF. The CDR3 region has the DNA TGTGCCAGCAGTCCCATTTCGGCAGATACGCAGTATTTT.

The chain recombines TRBV7-9 with TRBJ2-3, with D hard to call. V dropped 6 bases and J dropped 3 bases, with 19 bases sitting between them. The CDR3 sequence is 16 residues long. Germline V gene data show CDR1 as SEHNR and CDR2 as FQNEAQ (reference sequence). The CDR3 loop reads CASSQSGTRTTDTQYF. The CDR3 nucleotides read TGTGCCAGCAGTCAATCCGGAACGAGAACAACAGATACGCAGTATTTT.

This clonotype was picked up a small number of times. The chain's CDR3 is CASSQDLHGTTMETQYF. The CDR3 nucleotides are TGTGCCAGCAGCCAAGACCTACACGGGACTACCATGGAGACCCAGTACTTC. The V and J genes are TRBV4-2 and TRBJ2-5, with 7 nucleotides matching TRBD2. Germline-derived CDR1 and CDR2 are LGHNA and YNFKEQ. The CDR3 has 17 residues. Trimming cost V 0 bases and J 5 bases; bases outside gene matches: 12.

This clonotype has more than one count but fewer than ten. The J gene is TRBJ2-5, the V gene TRBV7-3; D not certain. From germline, CDR1 is SGHTA and CDR2 FQGTGA. V shed 1 base and J shed 5 bases, with 17 bases lying between them. The CDR3 extends over 16 amino acids. The CDR3 sequence: CASSLNPTRITETQYF. Here the CDR3 DNA reads TGTGCCAGCAGCTTAAACCCCACAAGAATAACGGAGACCCAGTACTTC.

This clonotype was recorded many times. The chain carries TRBV4-2 and TRBJ2-3, with a weak D call TRBD1 (6 bases). CDR1 and CDR2 (germline): LGHNA, YNFKEQ. The length of the CDR3 is 14 residues. V lost 3 bases, J lost 6 bases, and 13 bases lay in between. The CDR3 nucleotides are TGTGCCAGCAGCCAGCGGACCCAGGGGGATACGCAGTATTTT. Translation: CASSQRTQGDTQYF.

The genes are TRBV9 and TRBJ2-2; 9 bases line up with TRBD1. CDR1 is SGDLS, CDR2 YYNGEE, per germline. V was pared by 1 base and J by 5 bases, with 6 bases of the junction left unmatched. This CDR3 comprises 16 residues. CDR3 sequence: CASSVTGGLLTGELFF. The CDR3 DNA is TGTGCCAGCAGCGTAACAGGGGGCCTGCTTACCGGGGAGCTGTTTTTT.

This chain links TRBV12-3 or TRBV12-4 with TRBJ2-1, with TRBD2 matching over 11 bases. There are 15 residues in the CDR3. The V and J ends lost 9 bases and 4 bases, in that order; junction bases with no gene match: 8. The CDR3 loop reads CASKGGLAEYNEQFF. The CDR3 coding sequence is TGTGCCAGTAAAGGGGGACTAGCGGAGTACAATGAGCAGTTCTTC.

The gene calls are TRBV7-6 and TRBJ2-1, with D perhaps matching TRBD2 (6 bases). V gave up 5 bases and J gave up 0 bases, with 20 bases separating them. This CDR3 is 18 amino acids long. Germline CDR1 reads SGHVS; CDR2 reads FNYEAQ. The CDR3 sequence: CASSNGGWGSTSYNEQFF. The CDR3 DNA sequence: TGTGCCAGCAGCAATGGGGGGTGGGGGAGTACCTCCTACAATGAGCAGTTCTTC.